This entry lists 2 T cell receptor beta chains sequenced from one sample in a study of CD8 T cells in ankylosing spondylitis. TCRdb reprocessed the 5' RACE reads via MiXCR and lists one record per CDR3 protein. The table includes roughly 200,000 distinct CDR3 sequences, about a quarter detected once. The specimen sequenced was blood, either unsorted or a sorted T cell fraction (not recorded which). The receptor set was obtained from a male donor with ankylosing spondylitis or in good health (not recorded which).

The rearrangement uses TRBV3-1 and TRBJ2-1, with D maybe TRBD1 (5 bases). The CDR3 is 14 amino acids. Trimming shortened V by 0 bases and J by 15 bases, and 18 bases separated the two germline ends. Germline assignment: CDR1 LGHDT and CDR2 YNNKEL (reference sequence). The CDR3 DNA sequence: TGTGCCAGCAGCCAAGATCGTGGGGCCCACCGTACGTTCTTC. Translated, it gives CASSQDRGAHRTFF.

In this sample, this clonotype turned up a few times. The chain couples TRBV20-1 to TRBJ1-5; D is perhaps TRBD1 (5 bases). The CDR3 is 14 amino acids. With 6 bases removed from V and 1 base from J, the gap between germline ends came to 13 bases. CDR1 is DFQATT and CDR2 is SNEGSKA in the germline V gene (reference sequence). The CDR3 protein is CSAARGKSNQPQHF. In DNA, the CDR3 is TGCAGTGCGGCGCGGGGGAAAAGCAATCAGCCCCAGCATTTT.